The 20 T cell receptor beta chains presented below share a single source sample, sequenced in a study of T-cell memory formation after mild COVID-19 (dated by TCRdb to about 2021). The library was built by means of 5' RACE. The data were produced on an Illumina NovaSeq 6000. TCRdb applied fastp at Q25 and MiXCR to the public reads, then kept only in-frame beta chains. Each record represents a unique CDR3 protein, reported with the most common genes and DNA among its rows. The sample table records over 450,000 distinct CDR3 sequences; around 21% of these occur just once. Under 15% of the sample comes from the top ten. Sequencing used PBMCs or a T cell subset sorted from them (not recorded which). The receptors here all came from an adult woman who had mild COVID-19 (a few samples of this study predate the infection). The sample titles of this study are shuffled in the database, so cell type and time point are left out; the donor was told from shared clones.

The table lists this clonotype with a few counts. CDR3 sequence: CATADRDHNEQFF. As DNA, the CDR3 is TGTGCCACTGCGGACAGGGACCACAATGAGCAGTTCTTC. V usage is TRBV25-1 and J usage is TRBJ2-1; TRBD1 matches 8 bases. The CDR3 has 13 amino acids. Germline CDR1 reads MGHDK; CDR2 reads SYGVNS. V lost 10 bases and J lost 5; bases outside the gene matches: 7.

This sequence joins TRBV7-9 and TRBJ1-4; D may be TRBD1 (6 bases). Germline CDR1 SEHNR, CDR2 FQNEAQ (reference sequence). The ends were cut back, 2 bases at V and 4 bases at J, with 17 bases in the middle. CDR3 length: 17 residues. The CDR3 region has the DNA TGTGCCAGCAGCTTAAGCAAGCCCGGAGGGGGTAATGAAAAACTGTTTTTT. As protein: CASSLSKPGGGNEKLFF.

This clonotype was observed a few times. This chain connects TRBV15 to TRBJ1-1; D remains unclear. This CDR3 has 12 amino acids. V lost 1 base and J lost 3, with 3 bases in between. The germline CDR1 and CDR2 sequences are LNHNV and YYDKDF (reference sequence). The CDR3 DNA reads as TGTGCCACCAGCAGAGTCTACACTGAAGCTTTCTTT. Translation: CATSRVYTEAFF.

A few counts support this clonotype. The rearrangement links TRBV10-3 to TRBJ2-1; 12 bases fit TRBD2. The CDR3 covers 18 residues. CDR1 ENHRY and CDR2 SYGVKD come from the germline V gene. The J segment lost 4 bases and the V segment lost 7 bases, leaving 14 bases of the junction unmatched. The CDR3 DNA reads TGTGCCATCACCGAAGAGCCCCTAGCGGGAGGGTCTTACAATGAGCAGTTCTTC. Protein: CAITEEPLAGGSYNEQFF.

V is TRBV7-2 and J is TRBJ2-3; the D call may be TRBD1 or TRBD2 (6 bases each). The V and J ends lost 3 bases and 4 bases respectively, with 11 bases between them. CDR3 length: 14 amino acids. Germline V gene lookup returns CDR1 SGHTA and CDR2 FQGNSA. CDR3 DNA: TGTGCCAGCAGCTTTGGGGGCGGGGCAGATACGCAGTATTTT. As protein: CASSFGGGADTQYF.

The chain recombines TRBV20-1 with TRBJ2-5; 12 positions match TRBD1. This CDR3 contains 13 residues. Germline V CDR1 and CDR2: DFQATT, SNEGSKA (reference sequence). Trimming took 5 bases from V and 4 from J; bases not matched to a gene: 2. CDR3 region: CSAGTGGRETQYF. In DNA, the CDR3 is TGCAGTGCTGGGACAGGGGGCCGAGAGACCCAGTACTTC.

The chain recombines TRBV10-3 with TRBJ2-7; D remains ambiguous. This CDR3 spans 12 amino acids. Germline CDR1 reads ENHRY; CDR2 reads SYGVKD. V was pared by 10 bases and J by 0 bases, with 10 bases between. CDR3 protein: CATLDGSYEQYF. CDR3 bases: TGTGCCACCCTCGACGGCTCCTACGAGCAGTACTTC.

This clonotype was observed a handful of times. The chain links TRBV5-6 to TRBJ1-2; D ambiguous. This CDR3 is built from 13 residues. V lost 5 bases and J lost 2, with 10 bases in between. The germline V gene has CDR1 SGHDT and CDR2 YYEEEE. CDR3 loop: CASRTASNYGYTF. CDR3 DNA sequence: TGTGCCAGCAGAACCGCCTCGAACTATGGCTACACCTTC.

V gene TRBV29-1 combines with J gene TRBJ1-1, with a weak D call TRBD1 (5 bases). The V gene's germline CDR1 is SQVTM and CDR2 ANQGSEA. With 6 bases removed from V and 2 bases from J, the gap between germline ends came to 19 bases. CDR3 length: 15 residues. The CDR3 region is CSVGARQTLNTEAFF. The CDR3 DNA follows: TGCAGCGTCGGGGCCCGACAGACATTAAACACTGAAGCTTTCTTT.

V gene TRBV5-1 combines with J gene TRBJ2-6; 7 bases line up with TRBD1. The length of the CDR3 is 18 residues. With V trimmed by 0 bases and J by 0 bases, 6 bases remained unmatched. Per germline, CDR1 SGHRS and CDR2 YFSETQ. This CDR3 reads CASSLEGTVSSGANVLTF. The CDR3, as DNA: TGCGCCAGCAGCTTGGAGGGGACAGTAAGCTCTGGGGCCAACGTCCTGACTTTC.

This clonotype was picked up a small number of times. This chain uses TRBV7-2 with TRBJ1-1; D call uncertain. From germline, CDR1 is SGHTA and CDR2 FQGNSA. Trimming stripped 3 bases from V and 1 base from J, with 12 bases between. CDR3 length equals 15 residues. The CDR3 here is CASSLGRTGNTEAFF. For the CDR3, the DNA is TGTGCCAGCAGCTTGGGCCGGACGGGGAACACTGAAGCTTTCTTT.

This clonotype was recorded a few times. The chain is built from TRBV7-3 and TRBJ2-3; the match to TRBD2 covers 9 bases. V lost 2 bases and J lost 7; bases outside the gene matches: 4. Per the germline V gene, CDR1 is SGHTA and CDR2 is FQGTGA. The CDR3 runs 14 residues. The CDR3 DNA follows: TGTGCCAGCAGCTTAGGACTAGCGAGTAATACGCAGTATTTT. Residues: CASSLGLASNTQYF.

This clonotype was recorded only once. This chain links TRBV27 with TRBJ2-5; D could derive from TRBD1 or TRBD2 (5 bases each). The germline CDR1 and CDR2 sequences are MNHEY and SMNVEV (reference sequence). The ends were cut back, 2 bases at V and 5 bases at J, with 15 bases in the middle. The CDR3 covers 15 residues. The CDR3 here is CASSLRAGSQETQYF. In DNA form, the CDR3 reads TGTGCCAGCAGTTTAAGGGCAGGGAGTCAGGAGACCCAGTACTTC.

This chain links TRBV5-1 with TRBJ2-3, with 9 bases that match TRBD2. V shed 0 bases, J shed 1 base, and the junction held 6 bases outside the gene matches. The CDR3 contains 17 residues. The V gene's germline CDR1 is SGHRS and CDR2 YFSETQ. The CDR3 is CASSLGGGGARTDTQYF. The CDR3 DNA is TGCGCCAGCAGCTTGGGAGGCGGGGGGGCCCGCACAGATACGCAGTATTTT.

This chain links TRBV6-5 with TRBJ1-5; unclear D gene. CDR1 and CDR2 from the germline V gene are MNHEY and SVGAGI. Trimming took off 5 bases at V and 3 bases at J, with 14 bases between the two ends. There are 15 residues in the CDR3. The CDR3 DNA reads TGTGCCAGCAGTATCCGTCGGGAGTCCAATCAGCCCCAGCATTTT. It encodes CASSIRRESNQPQHF.

This sequence joins TRBV19 and TRBJ2-1; D unclear. Per germline, CDR1 LNHDA and CDR2 SQIVND (reference sequence). The CDR3 has 13 amino acids. V lost 0 bases and J 9 bases, leaving 9 bases between the germline ends. Written as DNA, the CDR3 is TGTGCCAGTAGTATAGACCTGTTCCGTGAGCAGTTCTTC. It yields the protein CASSIDLFREQFF.

This clonotype was seen a handful of times. This chain connects TRBV29-1 to TRBJ2-5; maybe TRBD1 (5 bases). The germline V and J ends were trimmed by 1 base and 3 bases, with 18 bases remaining between them. This CDR3 has 16 residues. Germline CDR1 reads SQVTM; CDR2 reads ANQGSEA. The CDR3 loop is CSVEGGSWTPKETQYF. Written as DNA, the CDR3 is TGCAGCGTTGAAGGTGGAAGTTGGACACCCAAAGAGACCCAGTACTTC.

The J gene is TRBJ2-1, the V gene TRBV4-3, with D possibly TRBD2 on 7 matching bases. The CDR3 loop spans 16 amino acids. The V end lost 1 base, the J end lost 10 bases, and 20 bases lay between the germline ends. Germline CDR1 and CDR2: LGHNA and YSLEER. CDR3 bases: TGCGCCAGCAGCCAAGGGCACGGGGGAGGGGGGATGGAGCAGTTCTTC. This codes for CASSQGHGGGGMEQFF.

There are a few counts of this clonotype. The chain carries TRBV15 and TRBJ2-1; unclear D gene. Germline V CDR1 and CDR2: LNHNV, YYDKDF (reference sequence). V was clipped by 0 bases and J by 0 bases, with 9 bases between them. The CDR3 contains 16 residues. The CDR3 region is CATSRESWSSYNEQFF. The CDR3 nucleotides read TGTGCCACCAGCAGAGAAAGCTGGAGCTCCTACAATGAGCAGTTCTTC. Full variable domain (outside the CDR3, taken from reference TRBV15 and TRBJ2-1): DAMVIQNPRYQVTQFGKPVTLSCSQTLNHNVMYWYQQKSSQAPKLLFHYYDKDFNNEADTPDNFQSRRPNTSFCFLDIRSPGLGDTAMYLCATSRESWSSYNEQFFGPGTRLTVL.

V gene TRBV20-1 combines with J gene TRBJ2-2; D may be TRBD1 (6 bases). V lost 3 bases and J 3 bases, leaving 14 bases between the germline ends. The CDR3 extends over 15 amino acids. CDR1 and CDR2 from the germline V gene are DFQATT and SNEGSKA (reference sequence). The CDR3 here is CSARRGTLDTGELFF. The CDR3, as DNA: TGCAGTGCTAGGAGGGGGACGTTAGACACCGGGGAGCTGTTTTTT.